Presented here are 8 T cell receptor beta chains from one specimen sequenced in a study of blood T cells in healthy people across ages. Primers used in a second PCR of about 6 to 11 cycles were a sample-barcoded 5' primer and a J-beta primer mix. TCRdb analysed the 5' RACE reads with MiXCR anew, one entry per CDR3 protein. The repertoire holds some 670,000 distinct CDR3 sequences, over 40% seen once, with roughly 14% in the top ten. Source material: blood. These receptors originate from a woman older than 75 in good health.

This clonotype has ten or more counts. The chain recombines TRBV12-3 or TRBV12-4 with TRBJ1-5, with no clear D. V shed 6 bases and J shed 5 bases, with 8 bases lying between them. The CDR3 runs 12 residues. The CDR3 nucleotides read TGTGCCAGCAGCTATGGCGATCAGCCCCAGCATTTT. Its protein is CASSYGDQPQHF.

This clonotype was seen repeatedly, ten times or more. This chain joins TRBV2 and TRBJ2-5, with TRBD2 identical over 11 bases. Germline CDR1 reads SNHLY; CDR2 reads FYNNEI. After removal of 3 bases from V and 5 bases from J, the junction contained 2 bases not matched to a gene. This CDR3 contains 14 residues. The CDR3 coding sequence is TGTGCCAGCAGTGAGCGGACTAGCGGGGAGACCCAGTACTTC. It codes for CASSERTSGETQYF.

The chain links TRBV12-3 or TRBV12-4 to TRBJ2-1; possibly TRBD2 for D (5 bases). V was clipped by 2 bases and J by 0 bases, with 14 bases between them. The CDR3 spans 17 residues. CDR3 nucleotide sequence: TGTGCCAGCAGTTTAATAGCGAGCCGGAGCTCCTACAATGAGCAGTTCTTC. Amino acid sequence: CASSLIASRSSYNEQFF.

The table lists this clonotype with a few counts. The CDR3 protein is CASTDLAGKLHEQYF. Written as DNA, the CDR3 is TGTGCCAGTACCGATCTAGCGGGGAAGCTCCATGAGCAGTACTTC. The chain recombines TRBV27 with TRBJ2-7; the match to TRBD2 covers 9 bases. V gave up 9 bases and J gave up 7 bases; unmatched junction bases: 16. Germline V gene data show CDR1 as MNHEY and CDR2 as SMNVEV (reference sequence). The CDR3 is 15 amino acids.

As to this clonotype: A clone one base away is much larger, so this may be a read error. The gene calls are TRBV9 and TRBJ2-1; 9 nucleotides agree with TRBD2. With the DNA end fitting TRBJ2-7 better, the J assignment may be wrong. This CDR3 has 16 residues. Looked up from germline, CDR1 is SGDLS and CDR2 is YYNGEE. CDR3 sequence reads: CASSASSGGLYNEQYF. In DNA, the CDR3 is TGTGCCAGCAGCGCATCGAGCGGGGGGCTTTACAATGAGCAGTACTTC.

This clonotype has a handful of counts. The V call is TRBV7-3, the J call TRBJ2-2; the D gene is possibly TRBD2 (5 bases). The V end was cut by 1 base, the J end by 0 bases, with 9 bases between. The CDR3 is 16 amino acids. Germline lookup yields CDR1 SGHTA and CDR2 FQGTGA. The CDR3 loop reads CASSLKQAANTGELFF. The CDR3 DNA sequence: TGTGCCAGCAGCTTAAAGCAAGCGGCGAACACCGGGGAGCTGTTTTTT.

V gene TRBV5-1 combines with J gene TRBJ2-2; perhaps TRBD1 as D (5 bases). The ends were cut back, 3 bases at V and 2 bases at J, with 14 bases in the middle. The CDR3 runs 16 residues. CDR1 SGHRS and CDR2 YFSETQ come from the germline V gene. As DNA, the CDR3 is TGCGCCAGCAGCTCCATAGAACAGGTTAACACCGGGGAGCTGTTTTTT. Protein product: CASSSIEQVNTGELFF.

Here the CDR3 reads CASVETAGGPYEQYF. CDR3 nucleotides: TGTGCCAGCGTCGAGACAGCGGGAGGGCCTTACGAGCAGTACTTC. The V and J genes are TRBV6-2 or TRBV6-3 and TRBJ2-5; TRBD2 matches 10 bases. The end of the DNA fits TRBJ2-7 better, so the J call may be wrong. The germline CDR1 and CDR2 sequences are MNHEY and SVGEGT. This CDR3 region has 15 residues.